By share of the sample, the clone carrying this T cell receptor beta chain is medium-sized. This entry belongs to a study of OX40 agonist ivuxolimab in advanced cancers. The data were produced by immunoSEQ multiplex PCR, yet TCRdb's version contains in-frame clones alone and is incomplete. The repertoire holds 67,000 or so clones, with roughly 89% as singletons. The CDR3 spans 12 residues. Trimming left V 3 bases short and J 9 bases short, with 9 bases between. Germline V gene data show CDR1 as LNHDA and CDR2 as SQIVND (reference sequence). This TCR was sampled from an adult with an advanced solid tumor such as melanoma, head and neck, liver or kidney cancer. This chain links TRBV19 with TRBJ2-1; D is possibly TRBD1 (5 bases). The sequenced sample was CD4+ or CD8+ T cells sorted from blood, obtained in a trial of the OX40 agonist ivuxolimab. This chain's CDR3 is CASSMIQGEQFF. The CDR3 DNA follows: TGTGCCAGTAGTATGATCCAGGGTGAGCAGTTCTTC.